This TCR beta chain was observed in a study of T cell responses to AZD1222 COVID-19 vaccine (dated by TCRdb to about 2021). About the study as a whole: A total of 230 to 250 trial participants underwent TCR sequencing, of whom about 210 received two doses of AZD1222 and about 25 received two doses of the MenACWY control vaccine. Enrollment into the trials was organized by age into subgroups of 18-55, 56-69 and 70-plus years, and those subgroups contained about 160, 30 and 59 TCR-sequenced participants, respectively.

The CDR3 regions of human TCRbeta chains were analyzed by immunosequencing. The authors processed their data as follows. TCRs in the repertoires were compared against a reference library of SARS-CoV-2-specific TCRs that had been generated with the MIRA antigen-specificity platform. Breadth was defined as the fraction of unique TCRs that were SARS-CoV-2-associated, and depth was defined as the fraction of total T cells that were SARS-CoV-2-associated. Each spike-specific TCR was assigned to its reactive spike region and to a CD4 or CD8 class using the MIRA data. Log10-transformed breadth and depth values were compared by one-way ANOVA with Sidak's multiple comparisons tests. TCRdb mirrors the immuneACCESS table, restricted to in-frame sequences. Some clones are absent from its copies; in checked studies, under half trace to an unresolved V gene, and the reason for the others is unknown. V and J calls and clone size are copied from that table; D and trimming were computed from the DNA. In this sample the table shows roughly 110,000 clones, 87% of which occur a single time. Clones ranked in the top ten supply roughly 5% of the sample.

The germline V gene supplies CDR1 MGHDK and CDR2 SYGVNS. CDR3 length: 11 amino acids, cysteine to phenylalanine. Left in the record is the CDR3 DNA by itself, 33 bases read in frame from the first base. V loses 6 bases of germline sequence and J loses 5 bases, and the interval between the two ends is 7 bases. As to this clone: The specificity of this receptor is unknown. No clone much larger than this one lies a single base away; base qualities are absent.

The time point label, read with the paper, signifies: about 28 days (+/-7) after the second vaccine dose. AZD1222 recipients given second doses at about 4 weeks or at about 12 weeks were pooled, since spike-specific TCR depth and breadth were not found to differ between the two schedules. The vaccinee samples were drawn from two UK trials, COV001 and COV002, one of which was a single-blind randomized controlled phase 2/3 trial testing AZD1222 (ChAdOx1 nCoV-19) in healthy adults. For TCRbeta chain sequencing, PBMC samples from trial participants were taken at day 0 and at day 28 after the second dose. Study-level results and caveats: After two AZD1222 doses, spike-specific TCR breadth and depth were significantly higher than at day 0 and than in MenACWY recipients. No day 14 peak-response samples were available, so repertoires were characterized only after the peak T cell response. In the small 56-69-year group, the increase in depth fell short of significance, most likely because of low power. Participants were mostly white British and included more females than males, and it was suggested by the authors that clonal diversity may have been underestimated. Epitopes outside the regions mutated in the B.1.351 and B.1.1.7 variants were reportedly recognized by nearly half of the unique spike-specific TCRs. Vaccine-associated CD4 TCRs spanned the whole spike protein, with dominant responses in regions 160-218 and 743-854. Only a handful of AZD1222 recipients were SARS-CoV-2 seropositive at baseline, limiting conclusions about previously exposed vaccinees.

The source is an adult who received the AZD1222 COVID-19 vaccine. Sample: peripheral blood, taken 28 days after the second AZD1222 dose. In this chain, TRBV25-1 is recombined with TRBJ1-1, with the identity of the D gene unclear. The CDR3 in this case is CASSDSTEAFF. The nucleotide sequence is TGTGCCAGCAGCGACTCGACTGAAGCTTTCTTT.